These 4 T cell receptor beta chains were all obtained from the same sample, sequenced in a study of identical twins' blood T cells. Each CDR3 protein gets one entry after TCRdb re-called the 5' RACE reads with MiXCR. The data hold about 370,000 distinct CDR3 sequences, with about 28% observed a single time. Source material: PBMCs. Receptors were obtained from a woman aged 18-50 years in good health.

This clonotype has just a few counts. V is TRBV15 and J is TRBJ1-1, with TRBD1 matching over 7 bases. The CDR3 spans 16 residues. The V gene's germline CDR1 is LNHNV and CDR2 YYDKDF (reference sequence). Germline trimming cut 0 bases from V and 1 base from J; bases unmatched to any gene: 5. The CDR3 loop reads CATSREQGSSNTEAFF. CDR3 bases: TGTGCCACCAGCAGAGAACAGGGGAGTTCGAACACTGAAGCTTTCTTT. Combining the CDR3 with reference TRBV15 and TRBJ1-1 gives the whole variable domain DAMVIQNPRYQVTQFGKPVTLSCSQTLNHNVMYWYQQKSSQAPKLLFHYYDKDFNNEADTPDNFQSRRPNTSFCFLDIRSPGLGDTAMYLCATSREQGSSNTEAFFGQGTRLTVV.

The chain has TRBV20-1 and TRBJ2-5; tentatively, D is TRBD2 (5 bases). Per the germline V gene, CDR1 is DFQATT and CDR2 is SNEGSKA (reference sequence). The germline V and J ends were trimmed by 3 bases and 2 bases, with 7 bases remaining between them. The CDR3 length is 12 residues. In nucleotides, the CDR3 is TGCAGTGCTAGGGACTTTCAAGAGACCCAGTACTTC. Residues: CSARDFQETQYF.

V gene TRBV2 combines with J gene TRBJ2-2; D remains unclear. Germline CDR1 SNHLY, CDR2 FYNNEI. Trimming removed 9 bases at V and 7 bases at J, with 15 bases between. CDR3 length equals 13 residues. The CDR3 protein is CASREKRGGELFF. The CDR3 nucleotides are TGTGCCAGTCGAGAGAAGCGTGGCGGGGAGCTGTTTTTT. Based on the CDR3 plus reference TRBV2 and TRBJ2-2, the full variable domain is EPEVTQTPSHQVTQMGQEVILRCVPISNHLYFYWYRQILGQKVEFLVSFYNNEISEKSEIFDDQFSVERPDGSNFTLKIRSTKLEDSAMYFCASREKRGGELFFGEGSRLTVL.

About this clonotype: This clone may be a read error of a much larger clone one base away. This sequence joins TRBV10-3 and TRBJ2-2; D is possibly TRBD2 (5 bases). Germline V lookup: CDR1 ENHRY, CDR2 SYGVKD. The CDR3 extends over 13 amino acids. The CDR3 nucleotides are TGTGCCATTAAGGACGGGAACACCTGGGAGCTGTTTTTT. Its protein is CAIKDGNTWELFF.